The clone carrying this T cell receptor beta chain was observed at least ten times. Its matching antigen is unknown. Authors of the study amplified TCR beta CDR3 regions from RNA transcripts. TCR CDR3 underwent first-round RT-PCR with the HTBI primer set. Via MiXCR, TCRdb re-called the multiplex PCR reads, giving one row per CDR3 protein. The top ten clones hold more than 25% of a sample with approximately 480,000 distinct CDR3 sequences, less than 25% of them seen once. A lack of ophthalmopathy progression within 18 months defined stable Graves' hyperthyroidism. Uncontrolled infection, other autoimmune disease, pregnancy or lactation led to exclusion. Clinical symptoms, serum thyroxine and TRAb, thyroid ultrasound and orbital computed tomography together formed the diagnostic basis. This specimen belongs to a study of T cells in Graves' hyperthyroidism and ophthalmopathy. General study points: Researchers found most expanded thyroid clonotypes above 0.001 in blood as well.

The CDR3 is 14 amino acids. V lost 5 bases, J lost 4 bases, and 14 bases lay in between. J is TRBJ1-2 and V is TRBV12-3 or TRBV12-4, with no clear D. The sample was blood. The sequence was collected from a man aged 18-30 years with Graves' hyperthyroidism. CDR3 sequence reads: CASSRPPATYGYTF. The CDR3 DNA is TGTGCCAGCAGTCGCCCTCCCGCGACCTATGGCTACACCTTC.